The 12 T cell receptor beta chains below were found in one sample sequenced in a study of blood T cell repertoires in COVID-19. The data were produced by immunoSEQ multiplex PCR, yet TCRdb's version contains in-frame clones alone and is incomplete. Of 200,000 to 250,000 clones detected, about four fifths appear once; the ten largest clones hold 3.6%. Sequencing was carried out using peripheral blood. All receptors come from a woman older than 75 with acute or convalescent COVID-19.

V is TRBV19 and J is TRBJ1-5, with 9 positions matching TRBD1. V shed 3 bases, J shed 1 base, and the junction held 10 bases outside the gene matches. The germline gives CDR1 LNHDA, CDR2 SQIVND (reference sequence). This CDR3 spans 18 amino acids. Written as DNA, the CDR3 is TGTGCCAGTAGTATCCTGGAACGTGGGACAGGGAGCAATCAGCCCCAGCATTTT. Protein: CASSILERGTGSNQPQHF.

This chain uses TRBV18 with TRBJ1-1; 9 bases are a match to TRBD1. V dropped 4 bases and J dropped 1; count of bases not matched to a gene: 7. The germline CDR1 and CDR2 sequences are KGHSH and LQKENI. The CDR3 length is 16 residues. The CDR3 is CASSRLQGAQNTEAFF. The CDR3 coding sequence is TGTGCCAGCTCACGACTACAGGGGGCCCAGAACACTGAAGCTTTCTTT.

The chain uses TRBV5-1 and TRBJ2-2; D remains unclear. The length of the CDR3 is 14 residues. The V gene lost 4 bases and the J gene lost 1 base, with 8 bases spanning the gap. The germline V gene encodes CDR1 SGHRS and CDR2 YFSETQ. CDR3 region: CASSPGGNTGELFF. CDR3 nucleotide sequence: TGCGCCAGCAGCCCCGGTGGGAACACCGGGGAGCTGTTTTTT.

The rearrangement joins TRBV4-2 to TRBJ1-1, with a weak D call TRBD1 (5 bases). Per the germline V gene, CDR1 is LGHNA and CDR2 is YNFKEQ. With 0 bases removed from V and 1 base from J, the gap between germline ends came to 15 bases. The CDR3 runs 17 residues. CDR3 region: CASSQEWYQGPNTEAFF. The CDR3 DNA reads TGTGCCAGCAGCCAAGAATGGTATCAGGGTCCGAACACTGAAGCTTTCTTT.

The J gene is TRBJ2-2, the V gene TRBV19; 7 positions match TRBD1. The CDR3 length is 16 residues. CDR1 LNHDA and CDR2 SQIVND come from the germline V gene (reference sequence). After removal of 3 bases from V and 5 bases from J, the junction contained 9 bases not matched to a gene. In DNA, the CDR3 is TGTGCCAGTAGTATCGGTAGGGGGCTAGGGACCGGGGAGCTGTTTTTT. Translating it yields CASSIGRGLGTGELFF. The variable domain in full, with the rest retrieved from reference TRBV19 and TRBJ2-2, is DGGITQSPKYLFRKEGQNVTLSCEQNLNHDAMYWYRQDPGQGLRLIYYSQIVNDFQKGDIAEGYSVSREKKESFPLTVTSAQKNPTAFYLCASSIGRGLGTGELFFGEGSRLTVL.

This chain uses TRBV19 with TRBJ2-5; a possible D gene is TRBD2 (6 bases). The germline V gene encodes CDR1 LNHDA and CDR2 SQIVND (reference sequence). This CDR3 spans 14 amino acids. V was pared by 3 bases and J by 1 base, with 9 bases between. The CDR3 coding sequence is TGTGCCAGTAGTATGAGGGGACTCCAAGAGACCCAGTACTTC. This codes for CASSMRGLQETQYF.

This chain connects TRBV3-1 (or the pseudogene TRBV3-2) to TRBJ2-1; 12 nucleotides align to TRBD2. This CDR3 comprises 21 residues. Germline CDR1 reads LGHDT; CDR2 reads YNNKEL (reference sequence). With 3 bases clipped from V and 0 bases from J, the junction kept 15 bases outside the gene matches. The CDR3 loop is CASSHRLRLAGARSSYNEQFF. The CDR3 nucleotides are TGTGCCAGCAGCCATCGGTTAAGACTAGCGGGGGCGCGCAGCTCCTACAATGAGCAGTTCTTC.

The chain combines TRBV7-9 with TRBJ2-7; D unresolved. CDR3 length: 14 amino acids. V was clipped by 2 bases and J by 6 bases, with 14 bases between them. Germline lookup yields CDR1 SEHNR and CDR2 FQNEAQ (reference sequence). The CDR3 reads CASSLINSSPEQYF. The CDR3 bases are TGTGCCAGCAGCTTAATAAACAGCTCGCCCGAGCAGTACTTC.

V usage is TRBV3-1 (or the pseudogene TRBV3-2) and J usage is TRBJ1-2; perhaps TRBD1 as D (6 bases). This CDR3 has 15 amino acids. V was shortened by 5 bases and J by 6 bases, with 19 bases between the two germline ends. CDR1 is LGHDT, CDR2 YNNKEL, per germline (reference sequence). The DNA for the CDR3 is TGTGCCAGCAGCTACTTGTCCCGGGGGGCTAATGGCTACACCTTC. This translates into CASSYLSRGANGYTF.

In the case of this clone: A read error may account for a junction end that differs from germline. This rearrangement joins TRBV28 to TRBJ2-7, with D maybe TRBD1 (6 bases). Germline V gene lookup returns CDR1 MDHEN and CDR2 SYDVKM. This CDR3 is 13 amino acids long. The CDR3 sequence: CASSSATGQDAHF. CDR3 nucleotides: TGTGCCAGCAGTTCCGCAACAGGGCAAGACGCTCACTTC.

With regard to this clone: This CDR3 is also generated by other DNA sequences in the sample. The chain links TRBV4-2 to TRBJ1-1; 10 nucleotides match TRBD1. The J segment lost 1 base and the V segment lost 4 bases, leaving 3 bases of the junction unmatched. Germline loops: CDR1 LGHNA, CDR2 YNFKEQ. The CDR3 spans 15 residues. CDR3 in amino acids: CASSLGTGANTEAFF. In nucleotides, the CDR3 is TGTGCCAGCAGCCTTGGGACAGGGGCGAACACTGAAGCTTTCTTT.

This chain uses TRBV24-1 with TRBJ2-1, with TRBD1 matching 8 bases. J gave up 4 bases and V 2 bases, and 3 bases lay outside the gene matches. The CDR3 consists of 15 residues. Germline-derived CDR1 and CDR2 are KGHDR and SFDVKD. CDR3 DNA sequence: TGTGCCACCAGTGATTCAGGGGGCGCGTACAATGAGCAGTTCTTC. It specifies CATSDSGGAYNEQFF.